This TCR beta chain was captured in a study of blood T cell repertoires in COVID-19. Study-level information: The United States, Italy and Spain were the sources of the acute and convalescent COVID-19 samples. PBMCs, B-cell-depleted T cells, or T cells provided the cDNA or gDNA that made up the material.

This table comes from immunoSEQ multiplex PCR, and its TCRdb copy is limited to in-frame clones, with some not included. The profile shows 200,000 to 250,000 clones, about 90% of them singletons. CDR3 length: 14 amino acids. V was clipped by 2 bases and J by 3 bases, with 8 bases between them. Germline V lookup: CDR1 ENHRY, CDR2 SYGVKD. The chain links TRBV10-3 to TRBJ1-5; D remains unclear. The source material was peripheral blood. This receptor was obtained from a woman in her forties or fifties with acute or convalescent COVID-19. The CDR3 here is CAISEAGYNQPQHF. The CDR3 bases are TGTGCCATCAGTGAGGCGGGTTACAATCAGCCCCAGCATTTT.